A selection of T cell receptor beta chains follows, all from one sample in a study of shared clonotypes between healthy human individuals. Libraries were prepared by immunoSEQ multiplex PCR; TCRdb keeps only in-frame clonotypes and omits some of them. The sample holds more than 500,000 clones, roughly 95% seen once. The specimen was naive CD8+ T cells sorted from blood. These receptors were obtained from a young woman in good health. CDR3s include the opening cysteine and the closing phenylalanine or tryptophan. A D gene is named only where the DNA matches it firmly. Rows may omit the clone size; those that give it use once, few, many or a size class.

J: TRBJ2-7
D: TRBD1
size: NA
V: TRBV13
DNA: TGTGCCAGCAGCGGAAGGACAGGGCTAGGGGTGGACGAGCAGTACTTC
CDR3: CASSGRTGLGVDEQYF

J: TRBJ1-5
D: NA
size: NA
V: TRBV5-6
DNA: TGTGCCAGCAGCTTCGGGACTACAAATCAGCCCCAGCATTTT
CDR3: CASSFGTTNQPQHF

J: TRBJ2-2
D: TRBD2
size: NA
V: TRBV2
DNA: TGTGCCAGCAGCGAACGGGGACTAGCGGGAAGTAACACCGGGGAGCTGTTTTTT
CDR3: CASSERGLAGSNTGELFF

J: TRBJ2-6
D: NA
size: NA
V: TRBV11-2
DNA: TGTGCCAGCAGCTTAGGTCGCTTGCTTGGGGCCAACGTCCTGACTTTC
CDR3: CASSLGRLLGANVLTF

J: TRBJ2-1
D: NA
size: NA
V: TRBV29-1
DNA: TGCAGCGTTTCAGCGTACAATGAGCAGTTCTTC
CDR3: CSVSAYNEQFF

J: TRBJ2-4
D: NA
size: NA
V: TRBV5-4
DNA: TGTGCCAGCAGCTTGACAGAAAGCCTAGCCAAAAACATTCAGTACTTC
CDR3: CASSLTESLAKNIQYF

J: TRBJ2-1
D: TRBD1
size: NA
V: TRBV19
DNA: TGTGCCAGTAGTGCGCCGGGACAGACATACAATGAGCAGTTCTTC
CDR3: CASSAPGQTYNEQFF

J: TRBJ1-1
D: NA
size: NA
V: TRBV25-1
DNA: TGTGCCAGCAGTGAAACAGGGTTGAACACTGAAGCTTTCTTT
CDR3: CASSETGLNTEAFF

J: TRBJ1-2
D: TRBD1
size: once
V: TRBV5-5
DNA: TGTGCCAGCAGCCTGGACAGGAACTATGGCTACACCTTC
CDR3: CASSLDRNYGYTF

J: TRBJ1-2
D: TRBD1
size: NA
V: TRBV5-6
DNA: TGTGCCAGCAGCTTACCCTTCACAGGGGATGGTGGCTACACCTTC
CDR3: CASSLPFTGDGGYTF

J: TRBJ2-5
D: TRBD2
size: once
V: TRBV28
DNA: TGTGCCAGCAGTTTTCTGGTTAGCGGGAGTGGGGAGACCCAGTACTTC
CDR3: CASSFLVSGSGETQYF

J: TRBJ1-5
D: NA
size: NA
V: TRBV19
DNA: TGTGCCAGTAGTATGATGTTAGGGGCGACGAATCAGCCCCAGCATTTT
CDR3: CASSMMLGATNQPQHF

J: TRBJ1-1
D: NA
size: NA
V: TRBV9
DNA: TGTGCCAGCAGCGCCCGTACCTTGAACACTGAAGCTTTCTTT
CDR3: CASSARTLNTEAFF

J: TRBJ2-2
D: NA
size: NA
V: TRBV19
DNA: TGTGCCAGTCAAGAGACTGGGGCGAACACCGGGGAGCTGTTTTTT
CDR3: CASQETGANTGELFF

J: TRBJ2-6
D: NA
size: NA
V: TRBV10-3
DNA: TGTGCCATCAGTGAGAAAGATGGCGGGAACACCCACCCCTCTGGGGCCAACGTCCTGACTTTC
CDR3: CAISEKDGGNTHPSGANVLTF

J: TRBJ2-3
D: TRBD1
size: NA
V: TRBV6-5
DNA: TGTGCCAGCAGCCATCGACAGGGCGACACAGATACGCAGTATTTT
CDR3: CASSHRQGDTDTQYF

J: TRBJ1-2
D: TRBD1
size: NA
V: TRBV5-6
DNA: TGTGCCAGCAGCTGGGACAGGGATTATGGCTACACCTTC
CDR3: CASSWDRDYGYTF

J: TRBJ2-1
D: TRBD2
size: NA
V: TRBV7-7
DNA: TGTGCCAGCAGCTTATTGCCTAGCGGGTCCCTGGGCAATGAGCAGTTCTTC
CDR3: CASSLLPSGSLGNEQFF

J: TRBJ2-7
D: NA
size: NA
V: TRBV5-4
DNA: TGTGCCAGCAGCTTGGATCTCCACGAGCAGTACTTC
CDR3: CASSLDLHEQYF

J: TRBJ2-5
D: TRBD2
size: NA
V: TRBV29-1
DNA: TGCAGCGTTTGGACCCTAGCGGGAGTATTCCAAGAGACCCAGTACTTC
CDR3: CSVWTLAGVFQETQYF

J: TRBJ1-4
D: NA
size: NA
V: TRBV4-1
DNA: TGCGCCAGCGCCATGTCAGCAACTAATGAAAAACTGTTTTTT
CDR3: CASAMSATNEKLFF

J: TRBJ2-7
D: NA
size: NA
V: TRBV28
DNA: TGTGCCAGCAGTTTAAGGATTGGACAGACGGGCGTTACTCAATCCTACGAGCAGTACTTC
CDR3: CASSLRIGQTGVTQSYEQYF

J: TRBJ2-3
D: TRBD1
size: NA
V: TRBV28
DNA: TGTGCCAGCAGCTCGACAGGGGCACGGACAGATACGCAGTATTTT
CDR3: CASSSTGARTDTQYF

J: TRBJ2-1
D: TRBD2
size: NA
V: TRBV29-1
DNA: TGCAGCGTTAATGGACTAGCGACGATCTACAATGAGCAGTTCTTC
CDR3: CSVNGLATIYNEQFF

J: TRBJ2-7
D: TRBD2
size: NA
V: TRBV28
DNA: TGTGCCAGCACCCCGACTAGCTCACGTAGCGAGCAGTACTTC
CDR3: CASTPTSSRSEQYF

J: TRBJ2-5
D: NA
size: NA
V: TRBV7-9
DNA: TGTGCCAGCGGGTCGGGCCGAGGGACCCAGTACTTC
CDR3: CASGSGRGTQYF

J: TRBJ1-1
D: NA
size: NA
V: TRBV28
DNA: TGTGCCAGCAGTTTCAGGAAGAACACTGAAGCTTTCTTT
CDR3: CASSFRKNTEAFF

J: TRBJ2-3
D: TRBD2
size: NA
V: TRBV6-9
DNA: TGTGCCAGCAGTCCCTCCGGGACTATCACAGATACGCAGTATTTT
CDR3: CASSPSGTITDTQYF

J: TRBJ1-2
D: NA
size: NA
V: TRBV5-1
DNA: TGCGCCAGCAGCTTGGAGGACGGCCTTAACTATGGCTACACCTTC
CDR3: CASSLEDGLNYGYTF

J: TRBJ1-1
D: NA
size: NA
V: TRBV28
DNA: TGTGCCAGCATTTCCCGGTTTCAGGGTAGGGCAACTGAAGCTTTCTTT
CDR3: CASISRFQGRATEAFF

J: TRBJ2-3
D: TRBD2
size: NA
V: TRBV5-1
DNA: TGCGCCAGCAGGGGAGTTAGCGGGGCTAGCACAGATACGCAGTATTTT
CDR3: CASRGVSGASTDTQYF

J: TRBJ2-5
D: NA
size: NA
V: TRBV9
DNA: TGTGCCAGCAGCGTAGAGTTGGAGGGAGTCGTTAATTTGGAGACCCAGTACTTC
CDR3: CASSVELEGVVNLETQYF